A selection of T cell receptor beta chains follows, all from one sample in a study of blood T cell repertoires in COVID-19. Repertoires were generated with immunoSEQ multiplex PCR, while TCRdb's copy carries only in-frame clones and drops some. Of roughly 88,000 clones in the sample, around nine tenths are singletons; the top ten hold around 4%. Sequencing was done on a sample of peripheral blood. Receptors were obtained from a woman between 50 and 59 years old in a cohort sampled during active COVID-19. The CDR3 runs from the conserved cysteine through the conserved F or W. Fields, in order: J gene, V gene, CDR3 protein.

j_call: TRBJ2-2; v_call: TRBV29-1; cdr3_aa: CSASGQGNTGELFF
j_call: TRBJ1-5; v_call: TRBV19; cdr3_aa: CASSITGTGGNQPQHF
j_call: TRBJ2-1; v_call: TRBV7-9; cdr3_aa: CASSLSEWEGRWNEQFF
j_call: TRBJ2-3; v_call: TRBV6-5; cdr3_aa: CASSLERFTDTQYF
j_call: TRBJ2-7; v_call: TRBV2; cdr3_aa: CASSVQGAEQYF
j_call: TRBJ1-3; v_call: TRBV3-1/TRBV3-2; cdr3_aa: CASSRGTGSSGNTIYF
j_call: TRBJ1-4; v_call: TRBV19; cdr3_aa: CASAGQLNEKLFF
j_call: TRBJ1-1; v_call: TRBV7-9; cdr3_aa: CASSPWTFPNTEAFF
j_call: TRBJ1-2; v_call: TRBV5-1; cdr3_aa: CASSLGGQARLSYTF
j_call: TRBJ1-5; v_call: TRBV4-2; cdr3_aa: CASSQRQGTKQPQHF
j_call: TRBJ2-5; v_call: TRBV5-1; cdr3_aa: CASSPRLAGSQETQYF
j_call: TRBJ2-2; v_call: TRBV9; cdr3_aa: CASSATELGELFF
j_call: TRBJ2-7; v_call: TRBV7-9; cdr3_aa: CASSLAGAFYEQYF
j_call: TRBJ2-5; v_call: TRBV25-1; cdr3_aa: CASSEFAGHQETQYF
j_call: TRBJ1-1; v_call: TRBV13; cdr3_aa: CASSLRLTGGFAEAFF
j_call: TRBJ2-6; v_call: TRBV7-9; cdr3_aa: CASSRPGQEPSGANVLTF
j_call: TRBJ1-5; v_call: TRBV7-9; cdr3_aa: CASSLTGDYNQPQHF
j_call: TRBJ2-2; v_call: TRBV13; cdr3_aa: CASSYLSDGFSSPGELFF
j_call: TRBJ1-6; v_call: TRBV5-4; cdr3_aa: CASSLQGSYNSPLHF
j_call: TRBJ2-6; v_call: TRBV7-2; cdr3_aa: CASSLSGARVSGANVLTF
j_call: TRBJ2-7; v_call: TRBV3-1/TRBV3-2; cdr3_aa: CASSQGWAVTTYEQYF
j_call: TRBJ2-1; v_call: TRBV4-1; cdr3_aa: CASIAGTYNEQFF
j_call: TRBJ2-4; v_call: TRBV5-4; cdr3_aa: CASSPPGAKNIQYF
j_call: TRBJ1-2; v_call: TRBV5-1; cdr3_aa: CASSLTETREREGYTF
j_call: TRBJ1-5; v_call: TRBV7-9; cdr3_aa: CASSRTGNNQPQHF
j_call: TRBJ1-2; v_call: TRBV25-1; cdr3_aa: CASSGGYGYTF
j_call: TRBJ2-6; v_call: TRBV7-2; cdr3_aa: CASRLSTVSPSGGANVLTF
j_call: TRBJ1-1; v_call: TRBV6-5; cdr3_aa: CASRAGTGGMTEAFF
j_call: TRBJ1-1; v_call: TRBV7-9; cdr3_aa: CASSLGADAEAFF
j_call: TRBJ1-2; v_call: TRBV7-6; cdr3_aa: CASSHCRWEGLNYGYTF
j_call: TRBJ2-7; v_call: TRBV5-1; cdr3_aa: CASSFGLAGGRAGEQYF
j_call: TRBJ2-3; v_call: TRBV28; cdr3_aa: CASSYSQGGSTDTQYF